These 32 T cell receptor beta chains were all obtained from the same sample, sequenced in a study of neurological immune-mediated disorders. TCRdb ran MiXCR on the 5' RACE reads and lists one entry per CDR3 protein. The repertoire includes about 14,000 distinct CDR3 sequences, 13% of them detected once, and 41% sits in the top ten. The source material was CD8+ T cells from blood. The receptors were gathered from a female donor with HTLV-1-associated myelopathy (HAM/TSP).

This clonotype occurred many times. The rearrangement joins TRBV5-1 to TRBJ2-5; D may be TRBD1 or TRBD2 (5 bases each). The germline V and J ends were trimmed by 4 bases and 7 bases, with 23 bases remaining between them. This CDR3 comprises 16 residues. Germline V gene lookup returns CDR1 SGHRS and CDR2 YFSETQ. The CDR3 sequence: CASSGDPRVQERTQYF. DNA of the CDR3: TGCGCCAGCAGCGGGGACCCCAGGGTCCAAGAGCGGACCCAGTACTTC. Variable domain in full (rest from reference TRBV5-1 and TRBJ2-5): KAGVTQTPRYLIKTRGQQVTLSCSPISGHRSVSWYQQTPGQGLQFLFEYFSETQRNKGNFPGRFSGRQFSNSRSEMNVSTLELGDSALYLCASSGDPRVQERTQYFGPGTRLLVL.

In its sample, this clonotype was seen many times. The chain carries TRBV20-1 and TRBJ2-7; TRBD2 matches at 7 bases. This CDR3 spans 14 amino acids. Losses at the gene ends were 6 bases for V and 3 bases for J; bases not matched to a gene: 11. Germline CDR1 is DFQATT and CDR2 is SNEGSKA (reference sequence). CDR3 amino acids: CSARERERDYEQYF. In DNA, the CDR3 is TGCAGTGCCAGGGAACGGGAGCGGGACTACGAGCAGTACTTC.

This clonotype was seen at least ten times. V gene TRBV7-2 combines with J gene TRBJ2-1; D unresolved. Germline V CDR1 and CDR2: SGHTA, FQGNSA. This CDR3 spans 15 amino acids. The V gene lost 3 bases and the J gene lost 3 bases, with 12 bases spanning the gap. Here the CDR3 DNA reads TGTGCCAGCAGCTTCCTCCGGGCCATCTACAATGAGCAGTTCTTC. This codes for CASSFLRAIYNEQFF.

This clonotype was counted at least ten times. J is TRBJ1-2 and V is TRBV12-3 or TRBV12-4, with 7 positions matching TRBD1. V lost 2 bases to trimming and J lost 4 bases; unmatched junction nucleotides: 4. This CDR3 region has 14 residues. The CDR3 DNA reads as TGTGCCAGCAGTTTAACGTCAGGGGGCTATGGCTACACCTTC. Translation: CASSLTSGGYGYTF.

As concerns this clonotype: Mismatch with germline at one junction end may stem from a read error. CDR3 sequence: CASSLGGGSYNEQFF. DNA of the CDR3: TGTGCTAGCAGCTTAGGAGGGGGCTCCTACAATGAGCAGTTCTTC. The genes are TRBV7-7 and TRBJ2-1; D may be TRBD1 or TRBD2 (6 bases each). In germline, CDR1 is SSHAT, CDR2 FNYEAQ (reference sequence). The CDR3 totals 15 residues.

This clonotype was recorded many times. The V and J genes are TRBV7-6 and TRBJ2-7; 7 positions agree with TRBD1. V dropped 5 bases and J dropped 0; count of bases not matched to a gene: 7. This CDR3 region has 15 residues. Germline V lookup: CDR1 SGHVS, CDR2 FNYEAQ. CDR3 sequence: CASSPSTGSSYEQYF. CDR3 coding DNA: TGTGCCAGCAGCCCGTCGACAGGGAGCTCCTACGAGCAGTACTTC.

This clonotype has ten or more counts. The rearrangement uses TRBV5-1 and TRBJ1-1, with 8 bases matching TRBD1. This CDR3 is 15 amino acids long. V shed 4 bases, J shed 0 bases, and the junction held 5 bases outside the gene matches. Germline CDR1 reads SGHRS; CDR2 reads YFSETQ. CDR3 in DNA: TGCGCCAGCAGCGAATACAGGGGGATGAACACTGAAGCTTTCTTT. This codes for CASSEYRGMNTEAFF.

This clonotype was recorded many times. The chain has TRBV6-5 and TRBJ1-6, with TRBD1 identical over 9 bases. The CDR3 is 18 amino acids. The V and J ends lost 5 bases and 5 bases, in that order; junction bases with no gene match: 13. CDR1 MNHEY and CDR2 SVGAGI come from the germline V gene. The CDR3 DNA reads TGTGCCAGCAGTAGCAACAAACCGGGACAGGGCGATAATTCACCCCTCCACTTT. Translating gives CASSSNKPGQGDNSPLHF.

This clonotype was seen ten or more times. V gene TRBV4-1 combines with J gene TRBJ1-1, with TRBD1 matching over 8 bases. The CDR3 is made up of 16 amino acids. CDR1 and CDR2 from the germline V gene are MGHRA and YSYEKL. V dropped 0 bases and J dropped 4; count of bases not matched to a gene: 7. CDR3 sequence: CASSQDEQGVGTEAFF. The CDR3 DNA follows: TGCGCCAGCAGCCAAGACGAACAGGGGGTGGGCACTGAAGCTTTCTTT.

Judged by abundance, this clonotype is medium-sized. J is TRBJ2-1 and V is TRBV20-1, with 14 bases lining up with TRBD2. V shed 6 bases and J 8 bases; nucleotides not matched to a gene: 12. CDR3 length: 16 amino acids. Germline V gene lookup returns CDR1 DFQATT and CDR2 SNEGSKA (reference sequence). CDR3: CSAADEGLAGGYEQFF. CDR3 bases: TGCAGTGCCGCCGATGAAGGACTAGCGGGAGGATATGAGCAGTTCTTC.

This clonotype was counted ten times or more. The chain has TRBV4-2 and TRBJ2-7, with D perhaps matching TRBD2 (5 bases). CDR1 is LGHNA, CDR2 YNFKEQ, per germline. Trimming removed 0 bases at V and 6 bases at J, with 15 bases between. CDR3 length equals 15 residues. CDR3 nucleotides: TGTGCCAGCAGCCAAGAACTAGTGCCTTATAGCGAGCAGTACTTC. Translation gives CASSQELVPYSEQYF.

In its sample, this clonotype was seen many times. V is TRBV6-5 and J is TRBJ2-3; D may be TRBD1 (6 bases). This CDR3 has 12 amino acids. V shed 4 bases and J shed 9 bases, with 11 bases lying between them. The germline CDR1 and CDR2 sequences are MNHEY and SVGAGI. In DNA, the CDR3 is TGTGCCAGCAGTTTACAGGGAGACACGCAGTATTTT. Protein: CASSLQGDTQYF.

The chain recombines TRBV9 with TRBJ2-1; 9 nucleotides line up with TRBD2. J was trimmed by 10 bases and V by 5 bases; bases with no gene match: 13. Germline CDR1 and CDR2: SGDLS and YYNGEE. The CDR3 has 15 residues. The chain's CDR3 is CASRAGTSLHAEQFF. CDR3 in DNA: TGTGCCAGCAGAGCCGGGACTAGCCTCCACGCGGAGCAGTTCTTC.

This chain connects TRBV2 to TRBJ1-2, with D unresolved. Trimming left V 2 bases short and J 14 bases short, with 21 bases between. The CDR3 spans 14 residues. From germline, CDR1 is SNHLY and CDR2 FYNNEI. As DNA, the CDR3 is TGTGCCAGCAGTGAATTTACAGTGGAGGAGAGTGAGACCTTC. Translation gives CASSEFTVEESETF.

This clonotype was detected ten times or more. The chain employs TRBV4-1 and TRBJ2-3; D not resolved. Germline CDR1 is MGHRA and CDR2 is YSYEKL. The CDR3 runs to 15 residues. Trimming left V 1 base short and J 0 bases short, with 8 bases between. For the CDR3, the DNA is TGCGCCAGCAGCCAAGCCGACGGAAGCACAGATACGCAGTATTTT. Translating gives CASSQADGSTDTQYF.

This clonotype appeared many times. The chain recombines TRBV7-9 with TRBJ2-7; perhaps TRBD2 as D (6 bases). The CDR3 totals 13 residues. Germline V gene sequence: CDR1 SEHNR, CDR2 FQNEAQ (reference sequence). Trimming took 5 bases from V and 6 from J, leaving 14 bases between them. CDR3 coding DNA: TGTGCCAGCAGCAGAGAAGGGACTTCCGAGCAGTACTTC. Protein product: CASSREGTSEQYF.

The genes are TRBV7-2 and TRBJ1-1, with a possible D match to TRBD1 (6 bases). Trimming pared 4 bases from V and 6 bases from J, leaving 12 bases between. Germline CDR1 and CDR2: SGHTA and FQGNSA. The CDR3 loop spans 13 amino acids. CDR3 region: CASSSGGTPEAFF. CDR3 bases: TGTGCCAGCAGCTCCGGGGGGACACCTGAAGCTTTCTTT. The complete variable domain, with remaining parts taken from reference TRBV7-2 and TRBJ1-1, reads GAGVSQSPSNKVTEKGKDVELRCDPISGHTALYWYRQSLGQGLEFLIYFQGNSAPDKSGLPSDRFSAERTGGSVSTLTIQRTQQEDSAVYLCASSSGGTPEAFFGQGTRLTVV.

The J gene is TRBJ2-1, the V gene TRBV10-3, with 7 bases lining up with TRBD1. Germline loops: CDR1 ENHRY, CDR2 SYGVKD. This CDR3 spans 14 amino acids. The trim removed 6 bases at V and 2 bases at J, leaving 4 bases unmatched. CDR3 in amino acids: CAISTGVTYNEQFF. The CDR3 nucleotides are TGTGCCATCAGCACAGGGGTAACCTACAATGAGCAGTTCTTC.

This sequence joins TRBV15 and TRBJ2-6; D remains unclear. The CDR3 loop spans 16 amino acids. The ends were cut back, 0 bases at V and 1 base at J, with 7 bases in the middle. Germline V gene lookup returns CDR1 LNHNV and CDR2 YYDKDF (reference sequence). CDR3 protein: CATSRDTGSGANVLTF. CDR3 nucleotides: TGTGCCACCAGCAGAGATACTGGGTCTGGGGCCAACGTCCTGACTTTC.

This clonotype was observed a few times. This CDR3 is CASSLVGGTEAFF. As DNA, the CDR3 is TGTGCCAGCAGTTTGGTAGGAGGGACTGAAGCTTTCTTT. The chain recombines TRBV28 with TRBJ1-1; no reliable D call. V lost 3 bases and J lost 5, with 10 bases in between. The CDR3 spans 13 residues. The germline CDR1 and CDR2 sequences are MDHEN and SYDVKM.

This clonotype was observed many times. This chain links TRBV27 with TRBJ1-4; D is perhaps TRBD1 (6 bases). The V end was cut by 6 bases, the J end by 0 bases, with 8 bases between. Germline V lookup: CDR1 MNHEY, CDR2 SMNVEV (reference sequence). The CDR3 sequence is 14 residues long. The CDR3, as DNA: TGTGCCAGCAGATCAGGGGCAACTAATGAAAAACTGTTTTTT. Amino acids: CASRSGATNEKLFF.

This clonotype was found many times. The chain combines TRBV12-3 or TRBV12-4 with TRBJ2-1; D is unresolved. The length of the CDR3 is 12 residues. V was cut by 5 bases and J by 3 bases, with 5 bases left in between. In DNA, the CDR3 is TGTGCCAGCAGTCCCTTCTACAATGAGCAGTTCTTC. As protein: CASSPFYNEQFF.

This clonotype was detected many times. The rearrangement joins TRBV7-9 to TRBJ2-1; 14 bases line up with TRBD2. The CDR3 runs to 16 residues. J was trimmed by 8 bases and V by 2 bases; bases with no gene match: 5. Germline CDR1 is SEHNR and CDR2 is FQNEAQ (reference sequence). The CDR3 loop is CASSLFETSGRDEQFF. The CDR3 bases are TGTGCCAGCAGCTTATTTGAGACTAGCGGGAGGGATGAGCAGTTCTTC.

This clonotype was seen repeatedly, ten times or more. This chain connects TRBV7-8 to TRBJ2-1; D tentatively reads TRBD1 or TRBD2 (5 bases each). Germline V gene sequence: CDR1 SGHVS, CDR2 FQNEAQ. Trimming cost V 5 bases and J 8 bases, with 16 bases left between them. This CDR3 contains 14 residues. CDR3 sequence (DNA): TGTGCCAGCAGCACCAATATGCCGGGGCATGAGCAGTTCTTC. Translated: CASSTNMPGHEQFF. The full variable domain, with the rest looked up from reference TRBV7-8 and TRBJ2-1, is GAGVSQSPRYKVAKRGQDVALRCDPISGHVSLFWYQQALGQGPEFLTYFQNEAQLDKSGLPSDRFFAERPEGSVSTLKIQRTQQEDSAVYLCASSTNMPGHEQFFGPGTRLTVL.

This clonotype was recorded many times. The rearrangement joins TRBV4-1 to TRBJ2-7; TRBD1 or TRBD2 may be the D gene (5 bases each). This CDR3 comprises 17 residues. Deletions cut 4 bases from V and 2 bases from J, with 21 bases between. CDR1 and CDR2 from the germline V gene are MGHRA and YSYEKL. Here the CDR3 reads CASSPFSLGDGPYEQYF. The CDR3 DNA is TGCGCCAGCAGCCCATTTTCCCTTGGGGACGGACCCTACGAGCAGTACTTC.

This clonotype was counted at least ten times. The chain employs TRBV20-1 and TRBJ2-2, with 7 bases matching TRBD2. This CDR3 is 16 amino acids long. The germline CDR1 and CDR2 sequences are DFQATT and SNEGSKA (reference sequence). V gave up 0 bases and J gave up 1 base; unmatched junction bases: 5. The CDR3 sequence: CSARDPSSGNTGELFF. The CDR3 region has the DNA TGCAGTGCTAGAGATCCATCTAGCGGGAACACCGGGGAGCTGTTTTTT.

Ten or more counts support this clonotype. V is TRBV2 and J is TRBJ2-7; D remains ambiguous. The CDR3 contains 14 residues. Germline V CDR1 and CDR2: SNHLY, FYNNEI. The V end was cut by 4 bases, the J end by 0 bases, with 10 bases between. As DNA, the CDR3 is TGTGCCAGCAGTGGGTCTGGCCTCTCCTACGAGCAGTACTTC. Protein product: CASSGSGLSYEQYF.

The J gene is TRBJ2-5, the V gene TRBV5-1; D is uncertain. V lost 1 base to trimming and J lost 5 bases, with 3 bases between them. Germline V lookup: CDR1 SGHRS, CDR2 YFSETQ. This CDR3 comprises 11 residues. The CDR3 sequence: CASSLSETQYF. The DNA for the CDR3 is TGCGCCAGCAGCTTGAGCGAGACCCAGTACTTC.

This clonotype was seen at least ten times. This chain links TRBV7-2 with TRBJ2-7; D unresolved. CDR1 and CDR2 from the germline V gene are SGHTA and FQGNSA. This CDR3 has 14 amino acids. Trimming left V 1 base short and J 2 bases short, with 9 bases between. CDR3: CASSLGLGAYEQYF. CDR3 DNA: TGTGCCAGCAGCTTAGGACTTGGTGCCTACGAGCAGTACTTC.

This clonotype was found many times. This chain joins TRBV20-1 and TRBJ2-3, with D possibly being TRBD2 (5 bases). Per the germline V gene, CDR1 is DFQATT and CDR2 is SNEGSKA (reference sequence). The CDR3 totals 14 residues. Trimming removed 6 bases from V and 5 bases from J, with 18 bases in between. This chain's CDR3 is CSAITRPAGDTQYF. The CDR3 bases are TGCAGTGCCATTACTAGACCGGCGGGAGATACGCAGTATTTT.

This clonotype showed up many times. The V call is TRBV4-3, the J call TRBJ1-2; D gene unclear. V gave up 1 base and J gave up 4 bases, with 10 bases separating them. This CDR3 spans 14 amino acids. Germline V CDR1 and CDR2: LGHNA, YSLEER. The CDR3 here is CASSQGSSSYGYTF. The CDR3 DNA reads TGCGCCAGCAGCCAAGGGAGCAGTTCCTATGGCTACACCTTC.

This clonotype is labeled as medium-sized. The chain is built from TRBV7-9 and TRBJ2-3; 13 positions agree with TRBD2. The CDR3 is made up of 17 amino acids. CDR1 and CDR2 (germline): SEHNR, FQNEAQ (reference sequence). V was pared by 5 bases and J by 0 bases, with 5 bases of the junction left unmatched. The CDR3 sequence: CASSQTSGGHSTDTQYF. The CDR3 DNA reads TGTGCCAGCAGCCAGACTAGCGGGGGGCATAGCACAGATACGCAGTATTTT.